This TCR beta chain derives from a study of identical twins. General study points: Among monozygotic twins, out-of-frame TCR alpha sharing exceeded what models predicted.

MiXCR, applied by TCRdb to the 5' RACE reads, yields one record per CDR3 protein. The top ten hold around 0.48% of the sample, which has around 490,000 distinct CDR3 sequences, about a fifth seen once. On this clonotype itself: Its matching antigen is unknown.

Germline lookup yields CDR1 SGHTA and CDR2 FQGNSA. The ends were cut back, 5 bases at V and 3 bases at J, with 15 bases in the middle. This CDR3 comprises 15 residues. These data also formed part of another study, on yellow fever vaccine responses in identical twins.

The receptor was isolated from a woman younger than 30 in good health. The sequencing input was CD4+ T cells sorted from blood. The genes are TRBV7-2 and TRBJ2-3, with D possibly TRBD1 on 6 matching bases. The CDR3 protein is CASSPGVSVTDTQYF. In DNA, the CDR3 is TGTGCCAGCAGCCCAGGGGTTAGTGTGACAGATACGCAGTATTTT.